The clone carrying this T cell receptor (beta chain) was picked up a small number of times. As yet, its antigen is unknown. There are 17 residues in the CDR3. The junction had 17 bases not matched to a gene; V was cut back by 6 bases and J by 0 bases. Germline lookup yields CDR1 DFQATT and CDR2 SNEGSKA (reference sequence). This record comes from a study of response to subunit inactivated influenza vaccine. Study conclusions and caveats: Authors suggested few new T cells are recruited by each seasonal influenza vaccination.

MiXCR, run by TCRdb on the RT-PCR reads, gives a single entry per CDR3 protein. This sample yields 650,000 to 800,000 distinct CDR3 sequences, of which less than 20% are seen a single time; 11% belongs to the top ten. The clonotype comes from a man aged 50 or older who received an inactivated influenza vaccine. Sequences were derived from PBMCs from blood, sampled 5 days after vaccination. The chain uses TRBV20-1 and TRBJ2-7; 7 nucleotides align to TRBD1. The CDR3 protein is CSASDRASVPTSYEQYF. DNA of the CDR3: TGCAGTGCCAGTGACAGGGCCTCTGTTCCGACCTCCTACGAGCAGTACTTC.